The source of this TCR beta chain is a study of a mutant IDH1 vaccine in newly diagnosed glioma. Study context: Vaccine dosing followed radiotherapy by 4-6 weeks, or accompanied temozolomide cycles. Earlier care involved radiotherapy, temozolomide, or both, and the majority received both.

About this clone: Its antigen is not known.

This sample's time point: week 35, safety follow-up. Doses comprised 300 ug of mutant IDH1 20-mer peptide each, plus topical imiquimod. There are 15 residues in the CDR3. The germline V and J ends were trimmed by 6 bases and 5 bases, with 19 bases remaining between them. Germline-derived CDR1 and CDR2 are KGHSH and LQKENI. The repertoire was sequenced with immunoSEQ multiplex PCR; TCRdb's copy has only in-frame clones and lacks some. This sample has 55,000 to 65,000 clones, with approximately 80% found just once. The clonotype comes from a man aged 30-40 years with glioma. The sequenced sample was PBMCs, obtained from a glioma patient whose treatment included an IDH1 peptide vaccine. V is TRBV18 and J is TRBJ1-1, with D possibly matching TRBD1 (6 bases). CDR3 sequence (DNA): TGTGCCAGCTCCAACGCTATACAGGGAAGGACTGAAGCTTTCTTT. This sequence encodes CASSNAIQGRTEAFF.